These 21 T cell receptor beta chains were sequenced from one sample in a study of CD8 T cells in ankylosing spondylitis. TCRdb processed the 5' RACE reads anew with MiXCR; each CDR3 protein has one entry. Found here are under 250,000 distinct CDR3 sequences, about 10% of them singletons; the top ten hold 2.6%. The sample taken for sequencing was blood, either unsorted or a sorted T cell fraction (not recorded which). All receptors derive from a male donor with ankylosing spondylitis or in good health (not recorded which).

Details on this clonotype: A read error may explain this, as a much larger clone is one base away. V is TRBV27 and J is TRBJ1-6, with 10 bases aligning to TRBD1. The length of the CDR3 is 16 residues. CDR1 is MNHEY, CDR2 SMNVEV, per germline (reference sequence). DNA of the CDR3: TGTGCCAGCAGTCCGACAGGGGGCTCCTATAATTCACCCTTCCACTTT. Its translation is CASSPTGGSYNSPFHF.

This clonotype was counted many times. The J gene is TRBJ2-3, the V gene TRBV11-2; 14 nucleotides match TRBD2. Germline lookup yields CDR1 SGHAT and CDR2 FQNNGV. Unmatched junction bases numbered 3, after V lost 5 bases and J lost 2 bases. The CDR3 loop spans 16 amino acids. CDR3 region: CASSKTSGRDTDTQYF. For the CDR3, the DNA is TGTGCCAGCAGCAAGACTAGCGGGAGGGACACAGATACGCAGTATTTT. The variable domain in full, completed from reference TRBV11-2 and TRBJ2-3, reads EAGVAQSPRYKIIEKRQSVAFWCNPISGHATLYWYQQILGQGPKLLIQFQNNGVVDDSQLPKDRFSAERLKGVDSTLKIQPAKLEDSAVYLCASSKTSGRDTDTQYFGPGTRLTVL.

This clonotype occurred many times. The CDR3 DNA reads TGTGCCAGCAGCCGAGACCCACTAGCGGGGGCCTACCGGGGAGATACGCAGTATTTT. Amino acids: CASSRDPLAGAYRGDTQYF. The chain links TRBV3-1 to TRBJ2-3; 11 nucleotides align to TRBD2. J gave up 5 bases and V 4 bases, and 17 bases lay outside the gene matches. CDR3 length: 19 amino acids. The V gene's germline CDR1 is LGHDT and CDR2 YNNKEL (reference sequence).

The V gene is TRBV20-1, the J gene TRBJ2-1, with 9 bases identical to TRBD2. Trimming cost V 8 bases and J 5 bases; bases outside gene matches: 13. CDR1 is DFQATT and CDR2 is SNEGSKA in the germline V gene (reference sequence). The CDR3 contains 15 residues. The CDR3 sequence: CSLGTILAGNNEQFF. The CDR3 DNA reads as TGCAGTTTGGGGACGATCCTAGCGGGAAACAATGAGCAGTTCTTC.

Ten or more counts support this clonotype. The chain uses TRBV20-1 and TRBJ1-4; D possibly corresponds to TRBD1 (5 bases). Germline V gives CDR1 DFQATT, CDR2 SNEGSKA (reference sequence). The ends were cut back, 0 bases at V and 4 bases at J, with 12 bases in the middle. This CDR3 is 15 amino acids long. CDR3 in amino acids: CSARDLTGLNEKLFF. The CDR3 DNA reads TGCAGTGCTAGAGATCTCACGGGGCTTAATGAAAAACTGTTTTTT.

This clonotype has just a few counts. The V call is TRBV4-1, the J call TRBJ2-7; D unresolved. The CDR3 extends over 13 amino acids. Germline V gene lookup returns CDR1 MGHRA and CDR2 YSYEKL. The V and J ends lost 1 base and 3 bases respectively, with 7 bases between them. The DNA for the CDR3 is TGCGCCAGCAGCCAAGGAAGGAACTACGAGCAGTACTTC. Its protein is CASSQGRNYEQYF.

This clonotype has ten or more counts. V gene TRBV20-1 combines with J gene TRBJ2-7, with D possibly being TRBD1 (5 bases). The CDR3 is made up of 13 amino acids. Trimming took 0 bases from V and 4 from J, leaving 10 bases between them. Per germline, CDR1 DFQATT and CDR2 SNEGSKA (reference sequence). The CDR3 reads CSARDLRAYEQYF. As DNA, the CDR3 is TGCAGTGCTAGAGATCTCAGGGCTTACGAGCAGTACTTC.

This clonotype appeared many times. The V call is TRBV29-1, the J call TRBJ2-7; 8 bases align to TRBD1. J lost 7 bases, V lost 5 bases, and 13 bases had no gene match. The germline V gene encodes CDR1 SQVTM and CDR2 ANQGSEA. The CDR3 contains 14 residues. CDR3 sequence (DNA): TGCAGCGTTACCGGGACAGGTGGGTCCTGGGAGCAGTACTTC. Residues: CSVTGTGGSWEQYF.

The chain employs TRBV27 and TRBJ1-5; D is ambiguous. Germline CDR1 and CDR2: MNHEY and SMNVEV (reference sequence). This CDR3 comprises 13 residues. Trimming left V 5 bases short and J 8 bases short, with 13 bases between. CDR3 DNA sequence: TGTGCCAGCAGTCTTACACACCCAGAGCCCCAGCATTTT. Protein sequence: CASSLTHPEPQHF.

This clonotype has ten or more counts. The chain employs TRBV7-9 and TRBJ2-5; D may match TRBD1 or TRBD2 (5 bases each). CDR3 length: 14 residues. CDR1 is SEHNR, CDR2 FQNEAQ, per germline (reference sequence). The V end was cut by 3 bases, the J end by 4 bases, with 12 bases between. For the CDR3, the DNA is TGTGCCAGCAGCTTGGGACCATTTCTAGAGACCCAGTACTTC. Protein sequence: CASSLGPFLETQYF.

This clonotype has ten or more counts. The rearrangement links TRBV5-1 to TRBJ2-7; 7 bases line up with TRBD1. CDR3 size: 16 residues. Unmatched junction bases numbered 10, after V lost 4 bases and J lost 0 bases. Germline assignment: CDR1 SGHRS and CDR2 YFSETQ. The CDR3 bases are TGCGCCAGCAGCCGAATTGGGGGACAGAACTCCTACGAGCAGTACTTC. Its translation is CASSRIGGQNSYEQYF.

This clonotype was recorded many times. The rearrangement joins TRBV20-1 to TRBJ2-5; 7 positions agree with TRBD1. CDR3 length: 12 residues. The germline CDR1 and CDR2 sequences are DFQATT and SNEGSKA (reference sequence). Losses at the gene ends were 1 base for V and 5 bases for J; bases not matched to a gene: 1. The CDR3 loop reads CSARVGQETQYF. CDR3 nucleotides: TGCAGTGCTAGAGTGGGACAGGAGACCCAGTACTTC.

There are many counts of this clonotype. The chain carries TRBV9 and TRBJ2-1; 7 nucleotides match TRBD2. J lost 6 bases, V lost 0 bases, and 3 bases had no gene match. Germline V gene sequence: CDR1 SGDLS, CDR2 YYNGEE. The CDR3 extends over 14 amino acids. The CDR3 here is CASSVVSGGNEQFF. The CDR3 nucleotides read TGTGCCAGCAGCGTAGTGTCGGGAGGCAATGAGCAGTTCTTC.

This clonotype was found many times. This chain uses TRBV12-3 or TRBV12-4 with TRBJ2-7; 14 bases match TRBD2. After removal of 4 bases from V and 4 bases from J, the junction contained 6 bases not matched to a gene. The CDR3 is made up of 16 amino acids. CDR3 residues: CASSSSTSGRGYEQYF. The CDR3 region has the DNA TGTGCCAGCAGTTCCTCGACTAGCGGGAGGGGTTACGAGCAGTACTTC.

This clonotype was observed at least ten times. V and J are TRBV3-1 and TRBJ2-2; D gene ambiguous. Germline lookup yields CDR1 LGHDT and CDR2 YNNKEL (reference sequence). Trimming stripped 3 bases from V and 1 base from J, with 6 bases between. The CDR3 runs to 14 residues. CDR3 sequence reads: CASSQSRNTGELFF. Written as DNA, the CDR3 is TGTGCCAGCAGCCAGTCGAGGAACACCGGGGAGCTGTTTTTT.

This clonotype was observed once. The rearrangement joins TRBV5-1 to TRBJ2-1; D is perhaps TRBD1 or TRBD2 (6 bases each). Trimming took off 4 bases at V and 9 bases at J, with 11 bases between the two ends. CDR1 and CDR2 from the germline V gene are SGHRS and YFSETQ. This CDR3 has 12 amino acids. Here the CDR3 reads CASSQSGAEQFF. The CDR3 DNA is TGCGCCAGCAGCCAGTCGGGGGCTGAGCAGTTCTTC.

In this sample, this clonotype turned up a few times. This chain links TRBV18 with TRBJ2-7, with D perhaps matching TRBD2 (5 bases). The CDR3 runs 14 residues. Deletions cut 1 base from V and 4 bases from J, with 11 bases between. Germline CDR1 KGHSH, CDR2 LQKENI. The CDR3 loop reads CASSPRESGYEQYF. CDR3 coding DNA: TGTGCCAGCTCACCACGAGAATCGGGATACGAGCAGTACTTC.

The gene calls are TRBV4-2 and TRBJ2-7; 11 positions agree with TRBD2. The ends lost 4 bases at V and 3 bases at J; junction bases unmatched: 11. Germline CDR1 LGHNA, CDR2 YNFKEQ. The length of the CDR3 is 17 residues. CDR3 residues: CASSREGRTSGYYEQYF. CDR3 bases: TGTGCCAGCAGCCGGGAAGGGAGGACTAGCGGGTACTACGAGCAGTACTTC.

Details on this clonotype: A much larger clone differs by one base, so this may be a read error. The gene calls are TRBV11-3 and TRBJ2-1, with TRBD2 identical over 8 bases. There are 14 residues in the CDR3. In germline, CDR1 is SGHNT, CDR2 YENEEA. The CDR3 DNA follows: TGTGTCAGCAGTTATGAAGCGGGAGCTCATGAGCAGTTCTTC. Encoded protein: CVSSYEAGAHEQFF.

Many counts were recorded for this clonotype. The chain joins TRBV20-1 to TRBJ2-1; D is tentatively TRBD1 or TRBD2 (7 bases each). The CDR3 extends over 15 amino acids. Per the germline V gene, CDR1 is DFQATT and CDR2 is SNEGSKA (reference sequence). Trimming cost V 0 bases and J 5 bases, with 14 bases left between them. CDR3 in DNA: TGCAGTGCTAGAGATTGGCAGGGGGGGAACAATGAGCAGTTCTTC. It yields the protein CSARDWQGGNNEQFF.

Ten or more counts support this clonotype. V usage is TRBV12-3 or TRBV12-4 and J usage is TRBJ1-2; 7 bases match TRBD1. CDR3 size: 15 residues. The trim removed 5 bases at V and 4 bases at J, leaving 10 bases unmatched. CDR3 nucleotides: TGTGCCAGCAGTCTTTTCTCGGGACAGTTCTATGGCTACACCTTC. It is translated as CASSLFSGQFYGYTF.